This TCR beta chain was captured in a study of blood T cells in healthy people across ages. Study-wide results and caveats: The CMV status of each donor remained undetermined, and this could have confounded shifts in expanded clonotypes.

The V gene end was trimmed by 5 bases and the J gene end by 10 bases; junction bases not matched to a gene: 17. CDR1 is MNHEY and CDR2 is SMNVEV in the germline V gene (reference sequence). The CDR3 extends over 16 amino acids. Remarks on this clonotype: Its antigen is unidentified.

PCR was performed a second time for roughly 7 to 12 cycles using a sample-barcoded 5' primer and a J-beta primer mix. There were at least 2.5 million CDR3-containing paired-end reads obtained from each sample. TCRdb fed the 5' RACE reads into MiXCR, producing one record per CDR3 protein. The repertoire consists of some 370,000 distinct CDR3 sequences, with 45% to 65% occurring once and the leading ten covering 45% to 65%. This chain links TRBV27 with TRBJ2-1; 7 bases map to TRBD1. The sequence came from a man aged 55 to 70 in good health. The sample comprised blood. This CDR3 reads CASSSPVQGLDYEQFF. In DNA, the CDR3 is TGTGCCAGCAGTAGTCCGGTACAGGGGTTAGACTACGAGCAGTTCTTC.